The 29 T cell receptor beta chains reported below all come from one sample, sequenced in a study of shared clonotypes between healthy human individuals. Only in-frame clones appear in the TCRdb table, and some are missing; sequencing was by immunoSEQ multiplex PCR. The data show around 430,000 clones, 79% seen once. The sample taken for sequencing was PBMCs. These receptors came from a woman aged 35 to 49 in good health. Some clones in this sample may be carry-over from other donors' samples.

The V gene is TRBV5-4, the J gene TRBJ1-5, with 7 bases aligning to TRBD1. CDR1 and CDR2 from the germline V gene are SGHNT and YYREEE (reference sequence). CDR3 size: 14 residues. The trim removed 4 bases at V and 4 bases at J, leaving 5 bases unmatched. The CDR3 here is CASSSGTANQPQHF. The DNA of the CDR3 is TGTGCCAGCAGCAGTGGGACAGCAAATCAGCCCCAGCATTTT.

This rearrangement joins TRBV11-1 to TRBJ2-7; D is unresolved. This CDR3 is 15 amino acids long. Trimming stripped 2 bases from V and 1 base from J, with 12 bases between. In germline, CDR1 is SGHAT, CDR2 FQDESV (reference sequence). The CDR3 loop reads CASSLQPVESYEQYF. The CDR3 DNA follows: TGTGCCAGCAGCTTACAGCCAGTAGAGTCCTACGAGCAGTACTTC.

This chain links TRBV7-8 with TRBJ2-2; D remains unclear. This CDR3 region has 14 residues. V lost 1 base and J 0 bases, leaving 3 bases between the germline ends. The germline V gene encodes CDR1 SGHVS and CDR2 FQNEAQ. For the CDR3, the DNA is TGTGCCAGCAGCTTAGGGGCGAACACCGGGGAGCTGTTTTTT. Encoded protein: CASSLGANTGELFF.

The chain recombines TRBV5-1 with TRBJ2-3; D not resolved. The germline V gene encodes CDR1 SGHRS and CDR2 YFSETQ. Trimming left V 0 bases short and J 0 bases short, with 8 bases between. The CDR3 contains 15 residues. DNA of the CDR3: TGCGCCAGCAGCTTGGCCGGCAGGAGCACAGATACGCAGTATTTT. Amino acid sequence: CASSLAGRSTDTQYF.

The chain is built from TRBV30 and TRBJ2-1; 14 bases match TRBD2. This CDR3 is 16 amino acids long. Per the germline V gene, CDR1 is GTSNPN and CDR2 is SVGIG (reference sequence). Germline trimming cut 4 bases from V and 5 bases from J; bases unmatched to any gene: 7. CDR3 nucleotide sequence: TGTGCCTGGACCCCGGGACTAGCGGGAGTGGACAATGAGCAGTTCTTC. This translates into CAWTPGLAGVDNEQFF.

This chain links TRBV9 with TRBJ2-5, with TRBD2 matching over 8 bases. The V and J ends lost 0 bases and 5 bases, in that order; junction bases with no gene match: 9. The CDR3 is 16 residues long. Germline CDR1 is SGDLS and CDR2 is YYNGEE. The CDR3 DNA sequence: TGTGCCAGCAGCGTAGGAAGCAGCGGGGGTGTGGAGACCCAGTACTTC. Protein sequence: CASSVGSSGGVETQYF.

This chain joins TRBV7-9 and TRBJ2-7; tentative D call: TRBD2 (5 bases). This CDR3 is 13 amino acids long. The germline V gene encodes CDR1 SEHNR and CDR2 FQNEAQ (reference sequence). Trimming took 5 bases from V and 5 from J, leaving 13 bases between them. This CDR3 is CASSPYGLNEQYF. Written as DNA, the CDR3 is TGTGCCAGCAGCCCCTATGGACTGAACGAGCAGTACTTC.

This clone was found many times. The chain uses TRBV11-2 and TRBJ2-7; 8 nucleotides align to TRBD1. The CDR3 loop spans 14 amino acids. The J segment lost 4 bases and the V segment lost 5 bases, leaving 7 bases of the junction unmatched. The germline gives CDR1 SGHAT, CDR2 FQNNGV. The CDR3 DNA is TGTGCCAGCAGCCCACAGGGGGGACTGTACGAGCAGTACTTC. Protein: CASSPQGGLYEQYF. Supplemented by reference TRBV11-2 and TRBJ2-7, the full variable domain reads EAGVAQSPRYKIIEKRQSVAFWCNPISGHATLYWYQQILGQGPKLLIQFQNNGVVDDSQLPKDRFSAERLKGVDSTLKIQPAKLEDSAVYLCASSPQGGLYEQYFGPGTRLTVT.

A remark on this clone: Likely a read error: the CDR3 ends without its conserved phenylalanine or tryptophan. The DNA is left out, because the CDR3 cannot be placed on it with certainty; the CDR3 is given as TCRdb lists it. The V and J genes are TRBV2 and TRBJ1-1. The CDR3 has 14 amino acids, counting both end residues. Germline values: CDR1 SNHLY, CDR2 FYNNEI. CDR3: CASSAEVDSKETKC.

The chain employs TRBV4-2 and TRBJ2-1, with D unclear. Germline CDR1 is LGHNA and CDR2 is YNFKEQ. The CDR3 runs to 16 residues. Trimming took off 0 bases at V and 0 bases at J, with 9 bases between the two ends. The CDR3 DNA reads TGTGCCAGCAGCCAAGAGGTAAGCCTCTCCTACAATGAGCAGTTCTTC. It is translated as CASSQEVSLSYNEQFF.

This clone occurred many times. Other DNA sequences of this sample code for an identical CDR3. CDR3 sequence: CASSPRGGSQYTEAFF. The CDR3 nucleotides are TGTGCCAGCAGCCCCAGGGGGGGCAGCCAGTACACTGAAGCTTTCTTT. This chain links TRBV7-9 with TRBJ1-1; 7 nucleotides line up with TRBD1. The V and J ends lost 5 bases and 3 bases, in that order; junction bases with no gene match: 12. CDR3 length: 16 residues. Germline V gene data show CDR1 as SEHNR and CDR2 as FQNEAQ (reference sequence).

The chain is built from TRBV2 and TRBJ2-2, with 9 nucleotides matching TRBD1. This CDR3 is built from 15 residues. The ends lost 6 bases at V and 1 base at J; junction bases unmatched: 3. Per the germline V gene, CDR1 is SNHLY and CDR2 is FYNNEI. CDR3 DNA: TGTGCCAGCAGAGTGGGACAGGGGAACACCGGGGAGCTGTTTTTT. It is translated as CASRVGQGNTGELFF. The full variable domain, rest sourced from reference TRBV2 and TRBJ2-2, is EPEVTQTPSHQVTQMGQEVILRCVPISNHLYFYWYRQILGQKVEFLVSFYNNEISEKSEIFDDQFSVERPDGSNFTLKIRSTKLEDSAMYFCASRVGQGNTGELFFGEGSRLTVL.

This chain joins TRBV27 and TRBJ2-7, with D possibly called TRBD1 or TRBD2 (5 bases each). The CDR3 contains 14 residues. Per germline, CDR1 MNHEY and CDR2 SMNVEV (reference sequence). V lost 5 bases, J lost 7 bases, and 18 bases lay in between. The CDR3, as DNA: TGTGCCAGCAGTGGGGCTAGTCAGGGCGGGGAGCAGTACTTC. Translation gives CASSGASQGGEQYF.

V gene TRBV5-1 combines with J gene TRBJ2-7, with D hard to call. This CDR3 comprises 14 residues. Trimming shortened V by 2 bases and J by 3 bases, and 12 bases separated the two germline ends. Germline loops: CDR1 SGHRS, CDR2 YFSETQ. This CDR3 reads CASSFATSSYEQYF. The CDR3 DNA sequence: TGCGCCAGCAGCTTTGCGACATCGAGCTACGAGCAGTACTTC.

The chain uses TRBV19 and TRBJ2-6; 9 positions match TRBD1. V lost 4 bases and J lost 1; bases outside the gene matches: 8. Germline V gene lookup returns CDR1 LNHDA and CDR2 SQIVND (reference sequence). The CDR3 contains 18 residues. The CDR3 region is CASSRTGESGSGANVLTF. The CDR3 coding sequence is TGTGCCAGTAGTAGGACAGGGGAGTCTGGATCTGGGGCCAACGTCCTGACTTTC.

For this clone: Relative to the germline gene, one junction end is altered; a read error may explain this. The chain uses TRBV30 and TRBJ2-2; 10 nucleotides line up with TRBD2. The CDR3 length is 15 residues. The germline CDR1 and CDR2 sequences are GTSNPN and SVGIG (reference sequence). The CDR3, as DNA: TGTGCCTGGAGTCAGGGACTAGCGAACACCGGGGAGCTGTTTTTC. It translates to CAWSQGLANTGELFF.

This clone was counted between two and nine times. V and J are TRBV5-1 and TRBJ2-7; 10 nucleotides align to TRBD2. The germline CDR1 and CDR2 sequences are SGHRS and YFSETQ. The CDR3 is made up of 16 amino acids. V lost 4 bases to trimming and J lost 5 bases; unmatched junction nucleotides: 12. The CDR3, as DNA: TGCGCCAGCAGCCTAGCTGGGGCTAGCGGGAGAGACGAGCAGTACTTC. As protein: CASSLAGASGRDEQYF.

CDR3 sequence reads: CASRRLAGGSGEQFF. The CDR3 DNA reads as TGTGCCAGCAGACGACTAGCGGGAGGGTCAGGGGAGCAGTTCTTC. V is TRBV27 and J is TRBJ2-1; 14 nucleotides align to TRBD2. J gave up 10 bases and V 6 bases, and 8 bases lay outside the gene matches. Germline CDR1 and CDR2: MNHEY and SMNVEV (reference sequence). CDR3 size: 15 residues.

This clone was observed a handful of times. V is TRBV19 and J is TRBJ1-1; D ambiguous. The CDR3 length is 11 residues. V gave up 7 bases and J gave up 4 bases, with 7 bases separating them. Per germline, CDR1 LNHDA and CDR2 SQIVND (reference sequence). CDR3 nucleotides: TGTGCCAGTAAAACATTCACTGAAGCTTTCTTT. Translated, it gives CASKTFTEAFF. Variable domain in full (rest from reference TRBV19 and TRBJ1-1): DGGITQSPKYLFRKEGQNVTLSCEQNLNHDAMYWYRQDPGQGLRLIYYSQIVNDFQKGDIAEGYSVSREKKESFPLTVTSAQKNPTAFYLCASKTFTEAFFGQGTRLTVV.

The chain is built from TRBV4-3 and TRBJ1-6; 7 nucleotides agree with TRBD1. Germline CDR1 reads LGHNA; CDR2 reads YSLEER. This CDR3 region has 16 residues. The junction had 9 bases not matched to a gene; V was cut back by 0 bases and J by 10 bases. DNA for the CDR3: TGCGCCAGCAGCCAAGATCGAGGGGGCGTAGGATCACCCCTCCACTTT. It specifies CASSQDRGGVGSPLHF.

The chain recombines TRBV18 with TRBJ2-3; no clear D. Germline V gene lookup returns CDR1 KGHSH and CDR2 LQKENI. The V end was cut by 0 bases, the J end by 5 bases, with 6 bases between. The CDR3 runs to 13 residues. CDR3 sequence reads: CASSPPYGDTQYF. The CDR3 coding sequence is TGTGCCAGCTCACCACCGTACGGAGATACGCAGTATTTT.

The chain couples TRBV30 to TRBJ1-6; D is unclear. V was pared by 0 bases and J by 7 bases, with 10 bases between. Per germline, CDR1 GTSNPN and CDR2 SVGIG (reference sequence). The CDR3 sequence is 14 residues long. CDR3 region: CAWSVGLSNSPLHF. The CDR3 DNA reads TGTGCCTGGAGTGTAGGACTTAGCAATTCACCCCTCCACTTT.

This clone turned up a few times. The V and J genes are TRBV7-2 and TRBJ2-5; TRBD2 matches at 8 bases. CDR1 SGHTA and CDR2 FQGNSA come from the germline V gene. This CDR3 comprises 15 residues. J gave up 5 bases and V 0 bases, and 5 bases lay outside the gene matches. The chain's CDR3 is CASSLAGRAGETQYF. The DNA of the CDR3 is TGTGCCAGCAGCTTAGCCGGGAGGGCCGGGGAGACCCAGTACTTC.

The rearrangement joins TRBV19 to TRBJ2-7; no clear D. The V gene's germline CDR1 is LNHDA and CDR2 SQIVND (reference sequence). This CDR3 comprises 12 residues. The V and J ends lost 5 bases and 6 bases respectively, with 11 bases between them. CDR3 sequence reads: CASSAFWGEQYF. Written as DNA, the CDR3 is TGTGCCAGTAGTGCATTTTGGGGCGAGCAGTACTTC.

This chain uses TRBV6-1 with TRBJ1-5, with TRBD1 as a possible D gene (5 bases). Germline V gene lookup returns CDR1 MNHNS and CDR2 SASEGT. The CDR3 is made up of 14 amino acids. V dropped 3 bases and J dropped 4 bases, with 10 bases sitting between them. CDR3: CASSDGGENQPQHF. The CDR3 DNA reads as TGTGCCAGCAGTGACGGGGGGGAAAATCAGCCCCAGCATTTT.

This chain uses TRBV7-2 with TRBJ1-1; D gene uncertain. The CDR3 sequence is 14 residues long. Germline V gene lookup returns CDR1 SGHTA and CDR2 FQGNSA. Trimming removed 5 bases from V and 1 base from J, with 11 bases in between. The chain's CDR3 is CASSPRGWNTEAFF. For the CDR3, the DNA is TGTGCCAGCAGCCCCCGCGGGTGGAACACTGAAGCTTTCTTT. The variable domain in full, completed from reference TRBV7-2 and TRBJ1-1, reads GAGVSQSPSNKVTEKGKDVELRCDPISGHTALYWYRQSLGQGLEFLIYFQGNSAPDKSGLPSDRFSAERTGGSVSTLTIQRTQQEDSAVYLCASSPRGWNTEAFFGQGTRLTVV.

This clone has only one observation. The CDR3, as DNA: TGCGCCAGCAGCCAAGTTCCCCGGGACAGATCCTACGAGCAGTACTTC. It yields the protein CASSQVPRDRSYEQYF. The gene calls are TRBV4-1 and TRBJ2-7; TRBD1 matches 7 bases. Germline V gene sequence: CDR1 MGHRA, CDR2 YSYEKL. Losses at the gene ends were 1 base for V and 1 base for J; bases not matched to a gene: 7. The CDR3 is 16 amino acids.

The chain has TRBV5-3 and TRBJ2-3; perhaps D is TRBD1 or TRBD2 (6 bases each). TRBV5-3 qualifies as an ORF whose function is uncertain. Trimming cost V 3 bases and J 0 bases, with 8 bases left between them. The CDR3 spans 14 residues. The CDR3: CARSWRGSTDTQYF. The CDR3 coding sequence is TGTGCCAGAAGCTGGAGGGGGAGCACAGATACGCAGTATTTT.

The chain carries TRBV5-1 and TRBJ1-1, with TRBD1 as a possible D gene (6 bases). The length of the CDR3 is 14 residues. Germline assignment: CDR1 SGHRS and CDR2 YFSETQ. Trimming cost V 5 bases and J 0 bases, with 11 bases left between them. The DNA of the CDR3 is TGCGCCAGCAGGTTCGGACAGATGAACACTGAAGCTTTCTTT. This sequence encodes CASRFGQMNTEAFF.